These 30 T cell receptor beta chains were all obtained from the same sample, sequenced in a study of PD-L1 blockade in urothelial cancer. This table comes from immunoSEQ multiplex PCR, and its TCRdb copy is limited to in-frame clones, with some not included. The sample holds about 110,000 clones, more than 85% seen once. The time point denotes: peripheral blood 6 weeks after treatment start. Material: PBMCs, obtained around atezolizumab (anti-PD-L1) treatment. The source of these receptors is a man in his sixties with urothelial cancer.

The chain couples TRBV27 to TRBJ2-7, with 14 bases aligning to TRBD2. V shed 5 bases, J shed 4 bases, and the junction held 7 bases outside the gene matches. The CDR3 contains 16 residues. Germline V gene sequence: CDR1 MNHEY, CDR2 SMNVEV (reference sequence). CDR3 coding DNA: TGTGCCAGCAGTCCGGGACTAGCGGGAGCTCGTTACGAGCAGTACTTC. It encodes CASSPGLAGARYEQYF.

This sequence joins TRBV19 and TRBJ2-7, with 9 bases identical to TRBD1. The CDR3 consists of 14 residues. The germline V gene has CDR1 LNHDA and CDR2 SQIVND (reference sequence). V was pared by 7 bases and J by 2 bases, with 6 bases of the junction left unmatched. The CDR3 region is CASTRTGDPYEQYF. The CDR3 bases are TGTGCCAGTACCCGGACAGGGGACCCCTACGAGCAGTACTTC. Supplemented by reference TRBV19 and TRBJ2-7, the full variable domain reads DGGITQSPKYLFRKEGQNVTLSCEQNLNHDAMYWYRQDPGQGLRLIYYSQIVNDFQKGDIAEGYSVSREKKESFPLTVTSAQKNPTAFYLCASTRTGDPYEQYFGPGTRLTVT.

CDR3 residues: CASSPNPGQGNTGELFF. The CDR3 DNA follows: TGTGCCAGCAGCCCCAACCCGGGACAGGGGAACACCGGGGAGCTGTTTTTT. This chain links TRBV7-3 with TRBJ2-2; 9 bases align to TRBD1. V lost 5 bases, J lost 1 base, and 8 bases stayed unmatched. CDR1 SGHTA and CDR2 FQGTGA come from the germline V gene. The CDR3 length is 17 residues.

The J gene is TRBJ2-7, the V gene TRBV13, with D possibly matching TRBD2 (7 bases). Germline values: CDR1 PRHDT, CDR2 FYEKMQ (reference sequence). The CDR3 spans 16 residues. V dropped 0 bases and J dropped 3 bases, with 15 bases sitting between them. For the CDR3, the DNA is TGTGCCAGCAGCTTAGGGTTAGGGGGGGCGAACTACGAGCAGTACTTC. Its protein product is CASSLGLGGANYEQYF.

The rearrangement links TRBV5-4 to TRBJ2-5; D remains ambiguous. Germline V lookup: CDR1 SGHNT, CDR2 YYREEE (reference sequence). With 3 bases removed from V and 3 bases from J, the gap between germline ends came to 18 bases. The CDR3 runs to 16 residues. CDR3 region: CASSSPITGPKETQYF. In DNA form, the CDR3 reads TGTGCCAGCAGCTCACCAATTACGGGTCCTAAAGAGACCCAGTACTTC.

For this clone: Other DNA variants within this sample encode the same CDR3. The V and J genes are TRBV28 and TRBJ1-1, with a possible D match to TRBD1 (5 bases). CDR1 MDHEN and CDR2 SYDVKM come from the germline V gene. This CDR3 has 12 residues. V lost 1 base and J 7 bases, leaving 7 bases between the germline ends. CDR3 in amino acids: CASSLSGYEAFF. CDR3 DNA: TGTGCCAGCAGTTTATCAGGGTATGAAGCTTTCTTT. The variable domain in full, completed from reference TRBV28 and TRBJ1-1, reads DVKVTQSSRYLVKRTGEKVFLECVQDMDHENMFWYRQDPGLGLRLIYFSYDVKMKEKGDIPEGYSVSREKKERFSLILESASTNQTSMYLCASSLSGYEAFFGQGTRLTVV.

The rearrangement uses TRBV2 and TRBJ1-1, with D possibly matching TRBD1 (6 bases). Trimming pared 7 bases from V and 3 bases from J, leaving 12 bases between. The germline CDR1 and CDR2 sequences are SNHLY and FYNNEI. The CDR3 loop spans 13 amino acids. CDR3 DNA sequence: TGTGCCAGCATTCAGGGGTTATACACTGAAGCTTTCTTT. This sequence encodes CASIQGLYTEAFF.

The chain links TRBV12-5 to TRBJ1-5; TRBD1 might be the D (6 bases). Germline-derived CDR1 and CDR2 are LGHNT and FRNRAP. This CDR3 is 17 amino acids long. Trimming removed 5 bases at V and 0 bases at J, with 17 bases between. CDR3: CASGRPRGRDSNQPQHF. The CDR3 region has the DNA TGTGCTAGTGGTCGCCCCAGGGGCCGAGATAGCAATCAGCCCCAGCATTTT.

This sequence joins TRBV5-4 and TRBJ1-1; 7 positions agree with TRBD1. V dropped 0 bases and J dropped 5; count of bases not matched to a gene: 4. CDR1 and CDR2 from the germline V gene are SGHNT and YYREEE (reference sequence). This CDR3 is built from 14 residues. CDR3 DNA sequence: TGTGCCAGCAGCTTGGAGGGGGCGGGTACTGAAGCTTTCTTT. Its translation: CASSLEGAGTEAFF.

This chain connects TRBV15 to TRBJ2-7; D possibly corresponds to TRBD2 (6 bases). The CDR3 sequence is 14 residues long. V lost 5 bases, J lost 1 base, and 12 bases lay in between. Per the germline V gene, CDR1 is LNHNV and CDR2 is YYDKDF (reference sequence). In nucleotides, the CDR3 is TGTGCCACCAGCTTCAGACGGGAGTCCTACGAGCAGTACTTC. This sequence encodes CATSFRRESYEQYF.

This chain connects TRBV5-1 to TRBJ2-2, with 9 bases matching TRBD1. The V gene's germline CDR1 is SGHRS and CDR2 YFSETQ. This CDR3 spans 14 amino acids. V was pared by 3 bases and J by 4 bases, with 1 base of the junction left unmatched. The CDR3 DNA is TGCGCCAGCAGCTGGGGACAGGGCACCGGGGAGCTGTTTTTT. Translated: CASSWGQGTGELFF.

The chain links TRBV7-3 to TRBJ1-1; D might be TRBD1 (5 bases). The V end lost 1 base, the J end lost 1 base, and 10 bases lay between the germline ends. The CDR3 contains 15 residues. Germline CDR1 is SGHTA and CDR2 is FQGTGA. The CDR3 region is CASSLKGQSNTEAFF. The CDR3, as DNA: TGTGCCAGCAGCTTAAAGGGGCAGTCGAACACTGAAGCTTTCTTT. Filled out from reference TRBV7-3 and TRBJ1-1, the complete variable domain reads GAGVSQTPSNKVTEKGKYVELRCDPISGHTALYWYRQSLGQGPEFLIYFQGTGAADDSGLPNDRFFAVRPEGSVSTLKIQRTERGDSAVYLCASSLKGQSNTEAFFGQGTRLTVV.

In DNA, the CDR3 is TGTGCCAGCAGCCAACCCCCGGGACAGGGGGCTATGTACGAGCAGTACTTC. Its protein is CASSQPPGQGAMYEQYF. The chain has TRBV4-2 and TRBJ2-7, with TRBD1 identical over 12 bases. This CDR3 contains 17 residues. V lost 2 bases, J lost 4 bases, and 9 bases stayed unmatched. Germline loops: CDR1 LGHNA, CDR2 YNFKEQ.

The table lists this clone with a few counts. The CDR3 here is CASSESPGYLTDTQYF. In DNA form, the CDR3 reads TGTGCCAGCAGTGAAAGTCCAGGGTATCTCACAGATACGCAGTATTTT. The chain recombines TRBV25-1 with TRBJ2-3; maybe TRBD1 (5 bases). V dropped 2 bases and J dropped 2 bases, with 14 bases sitting between them. Germline V gene data show CDR1 as MGHDK and CDR2 as SYGVNS. This CDR3 is 16 amino acids long.

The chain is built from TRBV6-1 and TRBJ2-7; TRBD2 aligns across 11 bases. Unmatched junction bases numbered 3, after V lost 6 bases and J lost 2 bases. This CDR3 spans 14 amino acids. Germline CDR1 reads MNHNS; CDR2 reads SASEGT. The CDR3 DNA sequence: TGTGCCAGCAGGTTAGCGGGAGGGCCCTACGAGCAGTACTTC. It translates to CASRLAGGPYEQYF.

The CDR3 reads CASSAPQSGTGVYEQYF. In nucleotides, the CDR3 is TGTGCCAGTAGTGCTCCCCAATCCGGGACAGGGGTCTACGAGCAGTACTTC. The chain has TRBV19 and TRBJ2-7; 10 bases are shared with TRBD1. Per the germline V gene, CDR1 is LNHDA and CDR2 is SQIVND (reference sequence). The V segment lost 5 bases and the J segment 3 bases; nucleotides outside the gene matches: 13. This CDR3 contains 17 residues.

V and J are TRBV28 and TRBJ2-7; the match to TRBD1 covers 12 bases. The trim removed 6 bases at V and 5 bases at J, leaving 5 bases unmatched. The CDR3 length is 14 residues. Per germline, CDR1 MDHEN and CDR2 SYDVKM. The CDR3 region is CASSFGTGGDEQYF. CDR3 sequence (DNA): TGTGCCAGCAGCTTTGGGACAGGGGGCGACGAGCAGTACTTC.

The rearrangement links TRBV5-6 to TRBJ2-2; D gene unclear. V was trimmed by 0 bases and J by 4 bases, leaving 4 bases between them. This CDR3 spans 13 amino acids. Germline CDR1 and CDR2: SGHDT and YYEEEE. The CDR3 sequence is CASSLAGTGELFF. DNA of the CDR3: TGTGCCAGCAGCTTGGCGGGCACCGGGGAGCTGTTTTTT.

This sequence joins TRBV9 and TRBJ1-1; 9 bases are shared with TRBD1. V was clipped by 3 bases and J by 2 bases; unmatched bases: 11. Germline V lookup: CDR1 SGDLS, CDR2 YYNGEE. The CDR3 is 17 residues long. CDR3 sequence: CASSAGTGTKTNTEAFF. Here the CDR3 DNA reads TGTGCCAGCAGCGCAGGGACAGGGACGAAGACCAACACTGAAGCTTTCTTT.

The CDR3 DNA is TGCGCCAGCAGCTTGGGGGGGCAGAGCTCCTACGAGCAGTACTTC. It encodes CASSLGGQSSYEQYF. The genes are TRBV5-1 and TRBJ2-7, with D possibly TRBD1 on 6 matching bases. The germline V gene encodes CDR1 SGHRS and CDR2 YFSETQ. The CDR3 loop spans 15 amino acids. Trimming pared 0 bases from V and 0 bases from J, leaving 10 bases between.

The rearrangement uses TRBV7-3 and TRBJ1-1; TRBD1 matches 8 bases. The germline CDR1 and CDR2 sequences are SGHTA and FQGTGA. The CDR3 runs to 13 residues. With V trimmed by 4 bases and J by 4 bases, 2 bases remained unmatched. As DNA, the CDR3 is TGTGCCAGCAGCTCCGGACAGGGCACTGAAGCTTTCTTT. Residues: CASSSGQGTEAFF.

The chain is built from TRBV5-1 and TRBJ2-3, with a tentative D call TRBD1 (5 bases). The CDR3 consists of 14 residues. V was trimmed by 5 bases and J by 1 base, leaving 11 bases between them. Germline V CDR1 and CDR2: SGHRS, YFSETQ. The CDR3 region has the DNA TGCGCCAGCAGATGGGTGGGGCGCACAGATACGCAGTATTTT. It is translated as CASRWVGRTDTQYF.

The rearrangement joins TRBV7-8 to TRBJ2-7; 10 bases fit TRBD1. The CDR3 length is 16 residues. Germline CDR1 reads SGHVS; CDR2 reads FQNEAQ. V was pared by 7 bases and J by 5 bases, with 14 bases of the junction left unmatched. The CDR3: CASTIGPGQGVNEQYF. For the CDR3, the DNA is TGTGCCAGCACCATAGGCCCCGGACAGGGGGTTAACGAGCAGTACTTC.

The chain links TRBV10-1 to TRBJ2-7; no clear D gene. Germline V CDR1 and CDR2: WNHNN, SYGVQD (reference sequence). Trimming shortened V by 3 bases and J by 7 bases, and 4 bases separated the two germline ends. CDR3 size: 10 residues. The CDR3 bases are TGCGCCAGCAGTGACAGGGAGCAGTACTTC. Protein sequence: CASSDREQYF.

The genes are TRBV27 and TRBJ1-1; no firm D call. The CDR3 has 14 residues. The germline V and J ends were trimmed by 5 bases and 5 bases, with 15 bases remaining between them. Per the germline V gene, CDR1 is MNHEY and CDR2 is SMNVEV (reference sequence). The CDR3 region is CASSLESPGTEAFF. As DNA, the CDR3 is TGTGCCAGCAGTCTCGAATCCCCGGGGACTGAAGCTTTCTTT.

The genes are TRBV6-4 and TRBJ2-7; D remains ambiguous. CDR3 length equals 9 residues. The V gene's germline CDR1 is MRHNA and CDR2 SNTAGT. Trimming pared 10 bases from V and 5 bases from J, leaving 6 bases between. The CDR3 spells CATRDEQYF. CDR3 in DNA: TGTGCCACCCGGGACGAGCAGTACTTC.

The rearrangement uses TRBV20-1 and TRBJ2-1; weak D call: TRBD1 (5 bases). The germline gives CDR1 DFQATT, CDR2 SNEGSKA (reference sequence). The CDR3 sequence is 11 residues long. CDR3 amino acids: CSNERGNEQFF. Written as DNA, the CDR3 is TGCTCGAACGAAAGGGGCAATGAGCAGTTCTTC.

This CDR3 reads CASSRDRGHYGYTF. The CDR3 DNA reads TGTGCCAGTAGTAGGGACAGGGGGCACTATGGCTACACCTTC. V usage is TRBV19 and J usage is TRBJ1-2; 12 bases map to TRBD1. The trim removed 4 bases at V and 3 bases at J, leaving 0 bases unmatched. The CDR3 is 14 amino acids. The germline V gene has CDR1 LNHDA and CDR2 SQIVND (reference sequence).

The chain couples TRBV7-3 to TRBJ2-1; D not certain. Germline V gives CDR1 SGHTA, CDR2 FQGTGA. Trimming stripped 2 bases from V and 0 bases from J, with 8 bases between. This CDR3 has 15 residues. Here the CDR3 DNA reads TGTGCCAGCAGCTTATTGGGCAGCTCCTACAATGAGCAGTTCTTC. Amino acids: CASSLLGSSYNEQFF.

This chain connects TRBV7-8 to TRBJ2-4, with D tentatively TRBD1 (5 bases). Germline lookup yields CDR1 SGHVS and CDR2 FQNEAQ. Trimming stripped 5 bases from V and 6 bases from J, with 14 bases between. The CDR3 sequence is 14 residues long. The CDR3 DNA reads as TGTGCCAGCAGCACCAGGACAAGACTAAACATTCAGTACTTC. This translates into CASSTRTRLNIQYF.